What follows are 25 T cell receptor beta chains derived from one specimen sequenced in a study of OX40 agonist ivuxolimab in advanced cancers. TCRdb's copy holds only in-frame clones and misses some; the assay was immunoSEQ multiplex PCR. The sample lists tens of thousands of clones; roughly four fifths were seen once. The sample consisted of CD4+ or CD8+ T cells sorted from blood, taken in a trial of the OX40 agonist ivuxolimab. The receptors come from an adult with an advanced solid tumor such as melanoma, head and neck, liver or kidney cancer.

This sequence joins TRBV19 and TRBJ2-1; D unclear. CDR3 length: 15 residues. Germline CDR1 and CDR2: LNHDA and SQIVND (reference sequence). The V gene lost 4 bases and the J gene lost 1 base, with 11 bases spanning the gap. CDR3 loop: CASSSPQNSYNEQFF. CDR3 coding DNA: TGTGCCAGTAGTAGCCCCCAGAATTCCTACAATGAGCAGTTCTTC. Complete variable domain (other parts from reference TRBV19 and TRBJ2-1): DGGITQSPKYLFRKEGQNVTLSCEQNLNHDAMYWYRQDPGQGLRLIYYSQIVNDFQKGDIAEGYSVSREKKESFPLTVTSAQKNPTAFYLCASSSPQNSYNEQFFGPGTRLTVL.

CDR3 residues: CASSSTSAIQYF. The CDR3 region has the DNA TGCGCCAGCAGCTCGACTAGCGCTATCCAGTACTTC. This chain connects TRBV5-1 to TRBJ2-7, with 8 positions matching TRBD2. The CDR3 runs to 12 residues. Looked up from germline, CDR1 is SGHRS and CDR2 is YFSETQ. The ends lost 3 bases at V and 10 bases at J; junction bases unmatched: 6.

As to this clone: The sample carries other DNA sequences with the same CDR3. The chain couples TRBV10-2 to TRBJ1-6; D remains ambiguous. Germline assignment: CDR1 WSHSY and CDR2 SAAADI. The CDR3 sequence is 13 residues long. Deletions cut 2 bases from V and 7 bases from J, with 6 bases between. The CDR3 here is CASSESTNSPLHF. DNA of the CDR3: TGCGCCAGCAGTGAGAGTACGAATTCACCCCTCCACTTT.

This clone turned up a few times. This sequence joins TRBV6-1 and TRBJ2-7; 9 bases match TRBD1. CDR3 length equals 14 residues. Per the germline V gene, CDR1 is MNHNS and CDR2 is SASEGT. With V trimmed by 7 bases and J by 6 bases, 10 bases remained unmatched. The CDR3 DNA reads as TGTGCCAGCACCGCTAGGGACAGGGCCTCCGAGCAGTACTTC. This encodes CASTARDRASEQYF.

The V and J genes are TRBV7-3 and TRBJ1-5; TRBD1 matches at 7 bases. CDR3 length: 17 residues. Per the germline V gene, CDR1 is SGHTA and CDR2 is FQGTGA. V trimming: 4 bases; J trimming: 4 bases; junction bases outside the gene matches: 13. CDR3 loop: CASSSIDREDPNQPQHF. CDR3 coding DNA: TGTGCCAGCAGCTCTATAGACAGGGAGGATCCAAATCAGCCCCAGCATTTT.

This rearrangement joins TRBV9 to TRBJ1-1; maybe TRBD1 (6 bases). The CDR3 consists of 15 residues. Trimming shortened V by 3 bases and J by 1 base, and 13 bases separated the two germline ends. Germline values: CDR1 SGDLS, CDR2 YYNGEE. CDR3 DNA: TGTGCCAGCAGCGAACAAGGACAGCGGAACACTGAAGCTTTCTTT. Translating it yields CASSEQGQRNTEAFF.

The chain couples TRBV25-1 to TRBJ2-2; tentative D call: TRBD2 (6 bases). This CDR3 is 14 amino acids long. Per germline, CDR1 MGHDK and CDR2 SYGVNS. Deletions cut 8 bases from V and 0 bases from J, with 10 bases between. The CDR3 here is CASAGRTNTGELFF. The CDR3 DNA is TGTGCCAGCGCGGGACGGACGAACACCGGGGAGCTGTTTTTT.

V and J are TRBV2 and TRBJ1-1, with D perhaps matching TRBD1 (5 bases). CDR1 and CDR2 from the germline V gene are SNHLY and FYNNEI. This CDR3 contains 14 residues. V lost 6 bases and J 4 bases, leaving 15 bases between the germline ends. The CDR3 loop is CASRGLKGLTEAFF. The CDR3 bases are TGTGCCAGCAGGGGACTGAAGGGGCTCACTGAAGCTTTCTTT.

The rearrangement uses TRBV7-6 and TRBJ2-5; perhaps D is TRBD1 or TRBD2 (5 bases each). Germline CDR1 and CDR2: SGHVS and FNYEAQ. This CDR3 spans 14 amino acids. V was clipped by 7 bases and J by 3 bases, with 15 bases between them. The CDR3 region has the DNA TGTGCCAGCACCGACTCCGGGGCTAAAGAGACCCAGTACTTC. As protein: CASTDSGAKETQYF.

This CDR3 is CASSYPMGESEKLFF. Written as DNA, the CDR3 is TGTGCCAGCAGCTACCCGATGGGGGAAAGTGAAAAACTGTTTTTT. This sequence joins TRBV7-9 and TRBJ1-4; perhaps TRBD1 as D (5 bases). This CDR3 is built from 15 residues. V was pared by 4 bases and J by 7 bases, with 16 bases between. Germline CDR1 reads SEHNR; CDR2 reads FQNEAQ (reference sequence).

In the case of this clone: At one end the junction does not follow the germline gene, possibly because of a read error. The chain carries TRBV7-7 and TRBJ2-2, with D possibly being TRBD1 (6 bases). The CDR3 is 15 residues long. Per the germline V gene, CDR1 is SSHAT and CDR2 is FNYEAQ (reference sequence). CDR3 region: CASSLGGSHTGELFF. The DNA for the CDR3 is TGTGCTAGCAGCTTAGGGGGATCCCACACCGGGGAGCTGTTTTTT.

J is TRBJ2-7 and V is TRBV11-2, with D perhaps TRBD2 (6 bases). This CDR3 has 16 residues. Germline loops: CDR1 SGHAT, CDR2 FQNNGV. Trimming left V 5 bases short and J 3 bases short, with 20 bases between. The CDR3 nucleotides are TGTGCCAGCAGCCCCCTACGGAGGGTGGCGGACTACGAGCAGTACTTC. Residues: CASSPLRRVADYEQYF.

The V gene is TRBV6-1, the J gene TRBJ1-1; D is undetermined. Looked up from germline, CDR1 is MNHNS and CDR2 is SASEGT. V lost 3 bases and J lost 0, with 5 bases in between. The CDR3 loop spans 13 amino acids. Written as DNA, the CDR3 is TGTGCCAGCAGTGACGTACTGAACACTGAAGCTTTCTTT. It specifies CASSDVLNTEAFF.

In this sample, this clone turned up once. The chain uses TRBV2 and TRBJ1-5; TRBD1 matches 7 bases. The germline V gene encodes CDR1 SNHLY and CDR2 FYNNEI. The V gene end was trimmed by 4 bases and the J gene end by 3 bases; junction bases not matched to a gene: 3. The CDR3 runs to 14 residues. In DNA form, the CDR3 reads TGTGCCAGCAGTGCCAGGGGGAACAATCAGCCCCAGCATTTT. Encoded protein: CASSARGNNQPQHF.

The genes are TRBV6-6 and TRBJ2-7; weak D call: TRBD1 (6 bases). Germline V CDR1 and CDR2: MNHNY, SVGAGI (reference sequence). The CDR3 is 13 residues long. Trimming took 2 bases from V and 1 from J, leaving 6 bases between them. The CDR3 region has the DNA TGTGCCAGCAGTTACACAGGGTCCTACGAGCAGTACTTC. Its translation: CASSYTGSYEQYF.

The chain has TRBV7-9 and TRBJ2-7; 7 nucleotides agree with TRBD1. The CDR3 spans 13 residues. J was trimmed by 6 bases and V by 1 base; bases with no gene match: 3. Per the germline V gene, CDR1 is SEHNR and CDR2 is FQNEAQ (reference sequence). CDR3 loop: CASSLGPGGEQYF. In DNA, the CDR3 is TGTGCCAGCAGCTTAGGGCCAGGGGGCGAGCAGTACTTC.

The chain is built from TRBV25-1 and TRBJ2-1; no definite D call. Trimming removed 2 bases from V and 15 bases from J, with 17 bases in between. The CDR3 is 13 amino acids. Germline V CDR1 and CDR2: MGHDK, SYGVNS. The CDR3 nucleotides are TGTGCCAGCAGTGAAGGAGACCCCAAGGAACGGTTCTTC. Encoded protein: CASSEGDPKERFF.

CDR3 region: CASSFGEEDTQYF. The DNA of the CDR3 is TGTGCCAGCAGCTTCGGGGAGGAAGATACGCAGTATTTT. The genes are TRBV5-4 and TRBJ2-3, with TRBD2 as a possible D gene (6 bases). This CDR3 has 13 amino acids. Germline V gives CDR1 SGHNT, CDR2 YYREEE (reference sequence). Trimming took 2 bases from V and 5 from J, leaving 9 bases between them.

The chain employs TRBV5-6 and TRBJ1-4; maybe TRBD1 (5 bases). This CDR3 spans 13 amino acids. Germline V gene data show CDR1 as SGHDT and CDR2 as YYEEEE. Trimming shortened V by 3 bases and J by 8 bases, and 11 bases separated the two germline ends. This CDR3 is CASSSTRQEKLFF. CDR3 DNA sequence: TGTGCCAGCAGCTCAACTCGACAGGAAAAACTGTTTTTT. Drawing the rest from reference TRBV5-6 and TRBJ1-4, the complete variable domain is DAGVTQSPTHLIKTRGQQVTLRCSPKSGHDTVSWYQQALGQGPQFIFQYYEEEERQRGNFPDRFSGHQFPNYSSELNVNALLLGDSALYLCASSSTRQEKLFFGSGTQLSVL.

V usage is TRBV27 and J usage is TRBJ2-7; possible D gene TRBD2, 6 bases. Germline CDR1 is MNHEY and CDR2 is SMNVEV (reference sequence). Between the trimmed V and J ends, which lost 1 base and 2 bases, there was a span of 15 bases. The CDR3 spans 16 residues. For the CDR3, the DNA is TGTGCCAGCAGTTTATTTGGGACCGGGAGAACCTACGAGCAGTACTTC. It translates to CASSLFGTGRTYEQYF.

The J gene is TRBJ1-2, the V gene TRBV5-5; D might be TRBD1 (6 bases). Germline assignment: CDR1 SGHKS and CDR2 YYEKEE (reference sequence). CDR3 length: 13 residues. V was trimmed by 4 bases and J by 2 bases, leaving 9 bases between them. CDR3 residues: CASSPDRNYGYTF. CDR3 coding DNA: TGTGCCAGCAGCCCCGACAGGAACTATGGCTACACCTTC.

The chain recombines TRBV27 with TRBJ1-1; 9 bases line up with TRBD1. The CDR3 spans 14 residues. After removal of 8 bases from V and 2 bases from J, the junction contained 6 bases not matched to a gene. Germline CDR1 is MNHEY and CDR2 is SMNVEV (reference sequence). CDR3 region: CASGGTGHNTEAFF. Written as DNA, the CDR3 is TGTGCCAGCGGAGGGACAGGGCATAACACTGAAGCTTTCTTT.

This rearrangement joins TRBV25-1 to TRBJ1-2, with D possibly being TRBD1 (6 bases). Trimming removed 1 base from V and 7 bases from J, with 25 bases in between. Germline CDR1 reads MGHDK; CDR2 reads SYGVNS. The CDR3 has 18 residues. DNA for the CDR3: TGTGCCAGCAGTGAATTTGGTCCTTCGGATAGACAGGCAGCTGGCTACACCTTC. Encoded protein: CASSEFGPSDRQAAGYTF.

In its sample, this clone was seen a few times. V is TRBV27 and J is TRBJ2-7, with 9 bases identical to TRBD2. Germline V gene data show CDR1 as MNHEY and CDR2 as SMNVEV (reference sequence). The CDR3 runs to 15 residues. The V gene end was trimmed by 2 bases and the J gene end by 1 base; junction bases not matched to a gene: 3. The CDR3 is CASSLGLAGSYEQYF. CDR3 DNA: TGTGCCAGCAGTTTAGGGCTAGCGGGGTCCTACGAGCAGTACTTC.

The J gene is TRBJ1-2, the V gene TRBV7-9; D is unresolved. This CDR3 is built from 12 residues. Germline V gene sequence: CDR1 SEHNR, CDR2 FQNEAQ (reference sequence). V gave up 1 base and J gave up 4 bases, with 4 bases separating them. CDR3 DNA sequence: TGTGCCAGCAGCTTAGACAGCTATGGCTACACCTTC. It is translated as CASSLDSYGYTF.